This TCR beta chain was sequenced during a study of T cells after yellow fever vaccination. Concerning this clonotype: Its antigen is undetermined. An end of the junction differs from the germline gene, which may be a read error.

TCRdb re-called the 5' RACE reads through MiXCR, storing one row per CDR3 protein. The sample contains 500,000 to 650,000 distinct CDR3 sequences, roughly a sixth of which appear only once. CDR3 size: 18 residues. Germline V CDR1 and CDR2: MGHRA, YSYEKL. Findings of the study overall: Weaker overall was a secondary response that nonetheless peaked faster, on day 5 versus 15. Overlap between CD4 and CD8 compartments was detected for a small share of clonotypes.

Here the sequenced sample was PBMCs, taken roughly 5 days after the first yellow fever vaccination. This TCR was recovered from a man aged 18 to 29 who received the YFV17D yellow fever vaccine. The chain has TRBV4-1 and TRBJ2-1; 12 bases map to TRBD2. CDR3 DNA sequence: TGCGCCAGCAGACAAGATCAGACTAGCGGGGGTATCAGTTATAAGCAGTTCTTC. It encodes CASRQDQTSGGISYKQFF.